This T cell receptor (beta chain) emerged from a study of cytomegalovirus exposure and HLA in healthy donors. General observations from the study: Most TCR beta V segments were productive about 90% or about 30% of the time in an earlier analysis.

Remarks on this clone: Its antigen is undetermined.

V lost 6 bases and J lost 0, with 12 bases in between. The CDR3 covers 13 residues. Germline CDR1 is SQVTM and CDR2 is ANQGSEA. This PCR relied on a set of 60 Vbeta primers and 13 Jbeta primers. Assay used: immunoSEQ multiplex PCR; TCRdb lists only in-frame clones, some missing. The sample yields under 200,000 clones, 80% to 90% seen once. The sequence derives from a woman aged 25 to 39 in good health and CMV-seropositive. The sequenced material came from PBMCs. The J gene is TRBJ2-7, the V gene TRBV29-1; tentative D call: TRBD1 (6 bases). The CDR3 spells CSVQPGHSYEQYF. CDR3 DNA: TGCAGCGTGCAACCGGGACACTCCTACGAGCAGTACTTC.